The clone carrying this TCR beta chain was seen a handful of times. Its antigen is not known. The sample is drawn from a study of CD8 T cells in ankylosing spondylitis. Study-level findings and limits: Several of the motif variants were reported before in synovial fluid and blood from reactive arthritis. Ankylosing spondylitis blood appeared to be characterized by a TCR beta motif of 7 to 9 highly homologous variants. Disease-linked clones reportedly concentrated significantly in matched ankylosing spondylitis synovial fluid. Disease-associated clones were CD8+ and fairly uncommon in peripheral blood.

Between the trimmed V and J ends, which lost 10 bases and 0 bases, there was a span of 19 bases. The CDR3 sequence is 16 residues long. CDR1 is MNHNS, CDR2 SASEGT, per germline. Libraries of TCR beta came from quantitative 5'-RACE with molecular barcodes. TCRdb processed the 5' RACE reads anew with MiXCR; each CDR3 protein has one entry. The sample includes hundreds of thousands of distinct CDR3 sequences, roughly 25% of them seen just once. Specimen: blood, either unsorted or a sorted T cell fraction (not recorded which). The source is a male donor with ankylosing spondylitis. The rearrangement uses TRBV6-1 and TRBJ2-1; TRBD2 is a possible D gene (5 bases). CDR3 amino acids: CATTSAGLSSYNEQFF. CDR3 DNA: TGTGCCACCACCTCCGCCGGACTGAGCTCCTACAATGAGCAGTTCTTC.